These 9 T cell receptor beta chains came from one sample sequenced in a study of blood T cell repertoires in COVID-19. TCRdb keeps only in-frame clones here, not all; method: immunoSEQ multiplex PCR. The sample records about 69,000 clones, approximately 83% being singletons. Sequencing was done on a sample of peripheral blood. The origin of the receptors is a man in his forties with COVID-19, enrolled during active disease.

This chain joins TRBV13 and TRBJ1-3; possibly TRBD1 for D (5 bases). The V gene lost 5 bases and the J gene lost 0 bases, with 11 bases spanning the gap. Germline V gene lookup returns CDR1 PRHDT and CDR2 FYEKMQ (reference sequence). The CDR3 is 15 residues long. CDR3 coding DNA: TGTGCCAGCAGCCTACAGGCGATCTCTGGAAACACCATATATTTT. Its translation is CASSLQAISGNTIYF.

The V gene is TRBV5-5, the J gene TRBJ1-1; D is undetermined. Germline V lookup: CDR1 SGHKS, CDR2 YYEKEE (reference sequence). Between the trimmed V and J ends, which lost 2 bases and 5 bases, there was a span of 16 bases. The CDR3 spans 15 residues. The CDR3 sequence: CASSFLSSGDTEAFF. The DNA for the CDR3 is TGTGCCAGCAGCTTCCTGAGCTCCGGGGATACTGAAGCTTTCTTT.

The chain has TRBV6-5 and TRBJ1-6; 7 nucleotides match TRBD1. J gave up 4 bases and V 7 bases, and 7 bases lay outside the gene matches. Germline CDR1 reads MNHEY; CDR2 reads SVGAGI. The CDR3 has 15 amino acids. The CDR3 here is CASTRGQFYNSPLHF. The CDR3 coding sequence is TGTGCCAGCACCCGGGGACAGTTTTATAATTCACCCCTCCACTTT.

The rearrangement joins TRBV12-3 or TRBV12-4 to TRBJ1-6; unclear D gene. V dropped 2 bases and J dropped 10 bases, with 9 bases sitting between them. The CDR3 contains 13 residues. DNA of the CDR3: TGTGCCAGCAGTTTACTCTTGCGGTCACCCCTCCACTTT. Its translation is CASSLLLRSPLHF.

The chain carries TRBV5-4 and TRBJ2-5; the match to TRBD2 covers 8 bases. This CDR3 has 13 amino acids. The germline CDR1 and CDR2 sequences are SGHNT and YYREEE (reference sequence). The trim removed 4 bases at V and 4 bases at J, leaving 3 bases unmatched. The CDR3 loop is CASSPAGGETQYF. CDR3 DNA: TGTGCCAGCAGCCCCGCGGGGGGAGAGACCCAGTACTTC.

This chain uses TRBV9 with TRBJ1-1; maybe TRBD1 (6 bases). CDR3 size: 16 residues. The V gene's germline CDR1 is SGDLS and CDR2 YYNGEE. Trimming pared 0 bases from V and 0 bases from J, leaving 12 bases between. CDR3 sequence reads: CASSVARTDLNTEAFF. The CDR3 coding sequence is TGTGCCAGCAGCGTAGCCCGGACAGATTTGAACACTGAAGCTTTCTTT.

V is TRBV2 and J is TRBJ2-2; perhaps TRBD2 as D (5 bases). Trimming removed 6 bases from V and 3 bases from J, with 11 bases in between. This CDR3 is built from 14 residues. Germline CDR1 SNHLY, CDR2 FYNNEI. The CDR3 coding sequence is TGTGCCAGCAGGGGCACAGCGGACACCGGGGAGCTGTTTTTT. It is translated as CASRGTADTGELFF.

The rearrangement joins TRBV3-1 (or the pseudogene TRBV3-2) to TRBJ1-6, with D possibly matching TRBD1 (6 bases). Germline values: CDR1 LGHDT, CDR2 YNNKEL (reference sequence). CDR3 length: 14 amino acids. Trimming took off 1 base at V and 6 bases at J, with 7 bases between the two ends. CDR3 sequence: CASSQGQANSPLHF. CDR3 coding DNA: TGTGCCAGCAGCCAAGGACAGGCTAATTCACCCCTCCACTTT.

The chain links TRBV19 to TRBJ2-3; TRBD1 aligns across 8 bases. The germline gives CDR1 LNHDA, CDR2 SQIVND (reference sequence). The CDR3 extends over 17 amino acids. After removal of 5 bases from V and 1 base from J, the junction contained 11 bases not matched to a gene. CDR3 coding DNA: TGTGCCAGTAGTGCAACCACGGGACAGGTTCGCACAGATACGCAGTATTTT. Translated, it gives CASSATTGQVRTDTQYF. The full variable domain, with the rest looked up from reference TRBV19 and TRBJ2-3, is DGGITQSPKYLFRKEGQNVTLSCEQNLNHDAMYWYRQDPGQGLRLIYYSQIVNDFQKGDIAEGYSVSREKKESFPLTVTSAQKNPTAFYLCASSATTGQVRTDTQYFGPGTRLTVL.